This T cell receptor beta chain came from a study of response to subunit inactivated influenza vaccine. General observations from the study: Seasonal influenza vaccination, on each occasion, was suggested by the authors to recruit few new T cells.

Many counts were recorded for this clonotype. Antigen: not known. TCRdb used MiXCR to reprocess the RT-PCR reads, holding one entry per CDR3 protein. The sample holds about 160,000 distinct CDR3 sequences; roughly 10% are singletons and the top ten take approximately 13%. With 6 bases clipped from V and 2 bases from J, the junction kept 3 bases outside the gene matches. Germline CDR1 is MDHEN and CDR2 is SYDVKM. This CDR3 is built from 13 residues. The specimen was non-naive T cells sorted from PBMCs, collected roughly 46 days after vaccination. This TCR derives from a man aged 45 to 65 who received an inactivated influenza vaccine. The rearrangement links TRBV28 to TRBJ1-2, with 7 bases identical to TRBD1. The CDR3 spells CASSLTGNYGYTF. The CDR3 nucleotides are TGTGCCAGCAGCCTGACAGGGAACTATGGCTACACCTTC.